Below, 22 T cell receptor beta chains from the same sample are listed, as sequenced in a study of blood T cells in healthy people across ages. The use of a sample-barcoded 5' primer and a J-beta primer mix characterized a second PCR of about 7 to 12 cycles. TCRdb redid the calling of the 5' RACE reads with MiXCR, one entry per CDR3 protein. The table has a few hundred thousand distinct CDR3 sequences, about 55% seen once. The sequenced material came from blood. These receptors were obtained from a man between 60 and 75 years old in good health.

Details on this clonotype: A much larger clone differs by one base, so this may be a read error. This chain uses TRBV4-3 with TRBJ2-5; D gene unclear. The J call may be incorrect, as the DNA end agrees better with TRBJ2-1. Germline V gene sequence: CDR1 LGHNA, CDR2 YSLEER. The CDR3 has 14 amino acids. CDR3 loop: CASSQEKDLETQFF. The CDR3, as DNA: TGCGCCAGCAGCCAAGAAAAGGATCTGGAGACCCAGTTCTTC.

This clonotype appeared once. The conserved phenylalanine or tryptophan normally closing the CDR3 is absent here, so this likely arose from a read error. The genes are TRBV7-3 and TRBJ2-5; D is perhaps TRBD1 (6 bases). The CDR3 length is 14 residues. Germline V gene lookup returns CDR1 SGHTA and CDR2 FQGTGA. V lost 3 bases and J 5 bases, leaving 13 bases between the germline ends. The CDR3 coding sequence is TGTGCCAGCAGCTTTCCGGACAGTCCGGAGACCCAGTACATC. Amino acids: CASSFPDSPETQYI.

The chain carries TRBV20-1 and TRBJ2-7; TRBD1 aligns across 7 bases. Per germline, CDR1 DFQATT and CDR2 SNEGSKA (reference sequence). The V segment lost 3 bases and the J segment 4 bases; nucleotides outside the gene matches: 9. The CDR3 consists of 14 residues. The chain's CDR3 is CSARGTAREYEQYF. DNA for the CDR3: TGCAGTGCTAGGGGGACAGCGAGAGAATACGAGCAGTACTTC.

This chain uses TRBV28 with TRBJ2-7; 8 bases are shared with TRBD1. The end of the DNA fits TRBJ2-4 better, so the J call may be wrong. The CDR3 runs 15 residues. The germline CDR1 and CDR2 sequences are MDHEN and SYDVKM. The CDR3 sequence is CASRGTGSIKNIQYF. The DNA of the CDR3 is TGTGCCAGCAGGGGGACAGGTTCCATTAAAAACATTCAGTACTTC.

The CDR3 loop reads CASSFPDRETQYF. As DNA, the CDR3 is TGTGCCAGCAGCTTCCCGGACAGAGAGACCCAGTACTTC. This rearrangement joins TRBV12-3 or TRBV12-4 to TRBJ2-5, with a tentative D call TRBD1 (6 bases). V lost 6 bases and J 4 bases, leaving 12 bases between the germline ends. The CDR3 has 13 residues.

This sequence joins TRBV6-2 or TRBV6-3 and TRBJ2-1; 8 nucleotides match TRBD1. Germline CDR1 MNHEY, CDR2 SVGEGT. The junction had 4 bases not matched to a gene; V was cut back by 6 bases and J by 0 bases. CDR3 length: 15 amino acids. CDR3 protein: CASRRQGSSYNEQFF. The CDR3 DNA follows: TGTGCCAGCAGGAGACAGGGGAGCTCCTACAATGAGCAGTTCTTC.

The CDR3 region is CSVEEIPTNGYTF. In DNA, the CDR3 is TGCAGCGTTGAAGAGATCCCCACAAATGGCTACACCTTC. The rearrangement uses TRBV29-1 and TRBJ1-2; D is unresolved. Germline CDR1 reads SQVTM; CDR2 reads ANQGSEA. This CDR3 has 13 residues. With 0 bases removed from V and 6 bases from J, the gap between germline ends came to 11 bases. The full variable domain, its missing parts supplied by reference TRBV29-1 and TRBJ1-2, is SAVISQKPSRDICQRGTSLTIQCQVDSQVTMMFWYRQQPGQSLTLIATANQGSEATYESGFVIDKFPISRPNLTFSTLTVSNMSPEDSSIYLCSVEEIPTNGYTFGSGTRLTVV.

This clonotype was picked up a small number of times. The rearrangement joins TRBV7-2 to TRBJ2-5; possibly TRBD1 for D (5 bases). V was clipped by 3 bases and J by 2 bases, with 10 bases between them. There are 14 residues in the CDR3. Germline loops: CDR1 SGHTA, CDR2 FQGNSA. CDR3 in amino acids: CASSFSDSQETQYF. The CDR3 DNA is TGTGCCAGCAGCTTTAGTGACAGTCAAGAGACCCAGTACTTC.

This chain uses TRBV20-1 with TRBJ2-5; no clear D. The CDR3 is 14 amino acids. The V gene's germline CDR1 is DFQATT and CDR2 SNEGSKA (reference sequence). Trimming stripped 5 bases from V and 5 bases from J, with 18 bases between. As DNA, the CDR3 is TGCAGTGCTCATACTGAACGAATCCAGGAGACCCAGTACTTC. Residues: CSAHTERIQETQYF.

The J gene is TRBJ1-2, the V gene TRBV7-2; the D gene is possibly TRBD1 (6 bases). CDR1 is SGHTA, CDR2 FQGNSA, per germline. The germline V and J ends were trimmed by 5 bases and 6 bases, with 19 bases remaining between them. This CDR3 comprises 15 residues. This CDR3 reads CASSRRFGGGNGYTF. The CDR3 DNA reads TGTGCCAGCAGCCGGAGGTTTGGGGGGGGCAATGGCTACACCTTC.

The genes are TRBV9 and TRBJ2-5; 11 bases fit TRBD2. The CDR3 is 16 residues long. V trimming: 0 bases; J trimming: 5 bases; junction bases outside the gene matches: 6. In germline, CDR1 is SGDLS, CDR2 YYNGEE. This chain's CDR3 is CASSVALAGGLETQYF. The CDR3 region has the DNA TGTGCCAGCAGCGTAGCTTTAGCGGGAGGGCTGGAGACCCAGTACTTC.

V is TRBV3-1 and J is TRBJ2-4; D ambiguous. In germline, CDR1 is LGHDT, CDR2 YNNKEL (reference sequence). There are 17 residues in the CDR3. V was pared by 0 bases and J by 0 bases, with 12 bases between. The CDR3 protein is CASSQDGLNLAKNIQYF. DNA of the CDR3: TGTGCCAGCAGCCAAGACGGCCTCAACTTAGCCAAAAACATTCAGTACTTC.

The genes are TRBV7-8 and TRBJ2-2, with a possible D match to TRBD1 (5 bases). Germline-derived CDR1 and CDR2 are SGHVS and FQNEAQ. CDR3 length: 15 residues. Trimming removed 1 base from V and 4 bases from J, with 10 bases in between. The CDR3 region is CASSLGGRGTGELFF. The CDR3 nucleotides are TGTGCCAGCAGCTTAGGGGGAAGGGGCACCGGGGAGCTGTTTTTT.

The chain joins TRBV20-1 to TRBJ2-7, with 13 bases fitting TRBD2. This CDR3 region has 17 residues. Germline CDR1 DFQATT, CDR2 SNEGSKA (reference sequence). The V and J ends lost 6 bases and 0 bases, in that order; junction bases with no gene match: 11. The CDR3 nucleotides are TGCAGTGCAAGACTAGCGGGGGGCCATCACAGCTCCTACGAGCAGTACTTC. This gives the protein CSARLAGGHHSSYEQYF.

This clonotype has more than one count but fewer than ten. V and J are TRBV6-2 or TRBV6-3 and TRBJ2-5, with 7 bases identical to TRBD2. J lost 2 bases, V lost 8 bases, and 8 bases had no gene match. Germline V lookup: CDR1 MNHEY, CDR2 SVGEGT. The CDR3 covers 14 residues. CDR3 amino acids: CASGKTSSQETQYF. CDR3 nucleotides: TGTGCCAGCGGAAAGACTAGCTCACAAGAGACCCAGTACTTC.

This rearrangement joins TRBV20-1 to TRBJ2-1; tentative D call: TRBD2 (8 bases). The CDR3 runs to 17 residues. The ends were cut back, 0 bases at V and 8 bases at J, with 23 bases in the middle. CDR1 and CDR2 from the germline V gene are DFQATT and SNEGSKA (reference sequence). The CDR3 nucleotides read TGCAGTGCTAGAGATCCGCCGCCTAGCGGGCAGGGGGATGAGCAGTTCTTC. Protein sequence: CSARDPPPSGQGDEQFF.

This CDR3 reads CASSPAGVTDTQYF. Here the CDR3 DNA reads TGTGCCAGCAGTCCAGCGGGGGTGACAGATACGCAGTATTTT. The rearrangement links TRBV25-1 to TRBJ2-3, with TRBD2 matching over 8 bases. The V gene's germline CDR1 is MGHDK and CDR2 SYGVNS. V shed 5 bases and J 3 bases; nucleotides not matched to a gene: 4. The CDR3 is made up of 14 amino acids.

The chain links TRBV12-3 or TRBV12-4 to TRBJ2-6; 11 bases map to TRBD1. This CDR3 has 15 residues. Trimming at V came to 10 bases and at J to 2 bases, leaving 4 bases not matched to a gene. CDR3 in amino acids: CATGTGGAGANVLTF. The CDR3, as DNA: TGTGCCACCGGGACAGGGGGTGCTGGGGCCAACGTCCTGACTTTC.

This clonotype was seen a handful of times. This could be a read error, since a much larger clone is one nucleotide away. The chain links TRBV9 to TRBJ2-5; TRBD1 matches 10 bases. Germline CDR1 and CDR2: SGDLS and YYNGEE. Trimming took 3 bases from V and 11 from J; bases not matched to a gene: 19. This CDR3 comprises 17 residues. CDR3 sequence: CASSATGTGVFDGEQYF. For the CDR3, the DNA is TGTGCCAGCAGCGCGACCGGGACAGGGGTTTTTGACGGTGAGCAGTACTTC.

This clonotype is a singleton in its sample. This chain uses TRBV30 with TRBJ1-2; D gene ambiguous. Deletions cut 2 bases from V and 5 bases from J, with 12 bases between. Germline loops: CDR1 GTSNPN, CDR2 SVGIG (reference sequence). This CDR3 region has 13 residues. The CDR3 region has the DNA TGTGCCTGGAGTTTGGCGGCGGGATATGGCTACACCTTC. This encodes CAWSLAAGYGYTF.

This clonotype occurred many times. The J gene is TRBJ2-1, the V gene TRBV3-1; 12 positions agree with TRBD2. Per the germline V gene, CDR1 is LGHDT and CDR2 is YNNKEL (reference sequence). This CDR3 has 14 residues. The V gene end was trimmed by 3 bases and the J gene end by 6 bases; junction bases not matched to a gene: 0. The CDR3 spells CASSQGLAGNEQFF. The CDR3 bases are TGTGCCAGCAGCCAGGGACTAGCGGGCAATGAGCAGTTCTTC.

The V call is TRBV5-1, the J call TRBJ1-1; possible D gene TRBD1, 5 bases. The CDR3 spans 13 residues. V dropped 4 bases and J dropped 6 bases, with 13 bases sitting between them. Looked up from germline, CDR1 is SGHRS and CDR2 is YFSETQ. The CDR3 loop is CASSGDLEAEAFF. CDR3 coding DNA: TGCGCCAGCAGCGGGGACCTTGAAGCTGAAGCTTTCTTT.